These 10 T cell receptor beta chains were all obtained from the same sample, sequenced in a study of shared clonotypes between healthy human individuals. CD45RO-negative cells were positively selected for CCR7, leaving out terminally differentiated effector memory CD45RA+ cells. Method: immunoSEQ multiplex PCR; TCRdb's copy keeps in-frame clones and lacks some. The sample includes about 1,900,000 clones, about 94% seen only once; the top ten take 1.2%. The sample consisted of naive CD8+ T cells sorted from blood. These receptors were collected from a man aged 18 to 35 in good health.

The CDR3 region is CASSQLAGVTDTQYF. The CDR3 DNA sequence: TGTGCCAGCAGCCAACTAGCGGGGGTCACAGATACGCAGTATTTT. This chain joins TRBV4-2 and TRBJ2-3; 10 bases agree with TRBD2. Germline CDR1 reads LGHNA; CDR2 reads YNFKEQ. V shed 2 bases and J 2 bases; nucleotides not matched to a gene: 1. This CDR3 is 15 amino acids long.

There are a few counts of this clone. The same CDR3 also results from other DNA sequences found in this sample. The chain joins TRBV5-1 to TRBJ2-1; D is ambiguous. In germline, CDR1 is SGHRS, CDR2 YFSETQ. V was pared by 0 bases and J by 9 bases, with 4 bases between. This CDR3 has 11 residues. The CDR3 DNA follows: TGCGCCAGCAGCTTGGGGGGTGAGCAGTTCTTC. Amino acid sequence: CASSLGGEQFF.

The CDR3 nucleotides are TGTGCCAGCAGTGACCAAGCGGCAAGCAATCAGCCCCAGCATTTT. Encoded protein: CASSDQAASNQPQHF. This sequence joins TRBV2 and TRBJ1-5; D gene unclear. CDR1 is SNHLY, CDR2 FYNNEI, per germline. The CDR3 is made up of 15 amino acids. Between the trimmed V and J ends, which lost 3 bases and 1 base, there was a span of 10 bases.

This chain connects TRBV9 to TRBJ2-7; D perhaps matches TRBD1 (5 bases). Germline V gives CDR1 SGDLS, CDR2 YYNGEE. The CDR3 has 15 residues. The V gene lost 4 bases and the J gene lost 0 bases, with 14 bases spanning the gap. CDR3 sequence (DNA): TGTGCCAGCAGCACCGACAGCTTCCTCTCCTACGAGCAGTACTTC. This translates into CASSTDSFLSYEQYF.

This clone showed up just a few times. The same CDR3 also results from other DNA sequences found in this sample. This chain uses TRBV19 with TRBJ2-7, with D possibly TRBD1 on 5 matching bases. Germline values: CDR1 LNHDA, CDR2 SQIVND (reference sequence). The CDR3 has 13 amino acids. V lost 3 bases to trimming and J lost 1 base, with 7 bases between them. The CDR3 nucleotides are TGTGCCAGTAGTATTGGGGCATCCTACGAGCAGTACTTC. It encodes CASSIGASYEQYF.

Only one count was recorded for this clone. V gene TRBV10-2 combines with J gene TRBJ2-1; 7 bases map to TRBD2. The CDR3 consists of 15 residues. Germline V gene sequence: CDR1 WSHSY, CDR2 SAAADI. The J segment lost 5 bases and the V segment lost 8 bases, leaving 12 bases of the junction unmatched. CDR3 DNA: TGCGCCAGCTATATGCGGGGGTCGACTCACAATGAGCAGTTCTTC. Its translation: CASYMRGSTHNEQFF.

The chain links TRBV5-6 to TRBJ2-7; 11 bases agree with TRBD2. The J segment lost 5 bases and the V segment lost 2 bases, leaving 9 bases of the junction unmatched. The CDR3 has 16 residues. The germline gives CDR1 SGHDT, CDR2 YYEEEE. The CDR3 region is CASSFWSSGRSHEQYF. CDR3 sequence (DNA): TGTGCCAGCAGCTTTTGGTCTAGCGGGAGGTCTCACGAGCAGTACTTC.

The chain links TRBV10-3 to TRBJ2-5; D possibly uses TRBD1 or TRBD2 (5 bases each). V was shortened by 7 bases and J by 2 bases, with 17 bases between the two germline ends. Germline CDR1 and CDR2: ENHRY and SYGVKD. This CDR3 contains 15 residues. This chain's CDR3 is CAINPGPGGQETQYF. For the CDR3, the DNA is TGTGCCATCAACCCGGGGCCAGGCGGACAAGAGACCCAGTACTTC.

This chain links TRBV5-1 with TRBJ2-5, with D tentatively TRBD2 (5 bases). V was shortened by 4 bases and J by 2 bases, with 12 bases between the two germline ends. The CDR3 is 14 residues long. CDR1 SGHRS and CDR2 YFSETQ come from the germline V gene. The CDR3 sequence: CASSPGSDQETQYF. CDR3 nucleotides: TGCGCCAGCAGCCCGGGGTCGGATCAAGAGACCCAGTACTTC. The complete variable domain, with remaining parts taken from reference TRBV5-1 and TRBJ2-5, reads KAGVTQTPRYLIKTRGQQVTLSCSPISGHRSVSWYQQTPGQGLQFLFEYFSETQRNKGNFPGRFSGRQFSNSRSEMNVSTLELGDSALYLCASSPGSDQETQYFGPGTRLLVL.

For this clone: Other DNA variants within this sample encode the same CDR3. This chain uses TRBV6-5 with TRBJ2-3, with a tentative D call TRBD2 (6 bases). The V and J ends lost 0 bases and 1 base respectively, with 8 bases between them. The CDR3 covers 15 residues. Per germline, CDR1 MNHEY and CDR2 SVGAGI. The CDR3 sequence: CASSYSWGGTDTQYF. The DNA of the CDR3 is TGTGCCAGCAGTTACTCCTGGGGGGGCACAGATACGCAGTATTTT.